These 32 T cell receptor beta chains were all obtained from the same sample, sequenced in a study of Graves' ophthalmopathy and Graves' hyperthyroidism. Scientists amplified the TCR beta CDR3 regions from RNA transcripts. Second-round multiplex PCR came after a first-round RT-PCR that employed HTBI primers. TCRdb reprocessed the multiplex PCR reads via MiXCR and lists one record per CDR3 protein. The sample lists 200,000 to 250,000 distinct CDR3 sequences, about 32% occurring once. Sequencing input: peripheral blood. Receptors originate from a man between 45 and 60 years old with Graves' ophthalmopathy.

The sample holds many counts of this clonotype. J is TRBJ1-2 and V is TRBV9, with 7 bases fitting TRBD1. J gave up 1 base and V 4 bases, and 13 bases lay outside the gene matches. Per germline, CDR1 SGDLS and CDR2 YYNGEE. This CDR3 spans 17 amino acids. CDR3 in amino acids: CASSPGQVRESNYGYTF. The CDR3 DNA reads as TGTGCCAGCAGCCCCGGACAGGTCCGGGAGAGTAACTATGGCTACACCTTC.

This clonotype came up many times. This chain links TRBV30 with TRBJ2-7, with 7 nucleotides matching TRBD2. CDR3 length: 14 residues. V lost 3 bases, J lost 0 bases, and 5 bases stayed unmatched. CDR1 and CDR2 (germline): GTSNPN, SVGIG (reference sequence). In nucleotides, the CDR3 is TGTGCCTGGAGATCGGGGGGAAACTCCTACGAGCAGTACTTC. The encoded protein is CAWRSGGNSYEQYF.

This clonotype was observed many times. The chain carries TRBV11-2 and TRBJ2-7; 8 bases line up with TRBD2. The CDR3 contains 14 residues. The V gene's germline CDR1 is SGHAT and CDR2 FQNNGV. V shed 4 bases, J shed 5 bases, and the junction held 7 bases outside the gene matches. The CDR3 DNA reads as TGTGCCAGCAGCTCGGGACTAGGGAGCGACGAGCAGTACTTC. Translated, it gives CASSSGLGSDEQYF.

This clonotype was found many times. This chain joins TRBV6-5 and TRBJ1-2; D is ambiguous. The CDR3 has 14 amino acids. Trimming stripped 4 bases from V and 8 bases from J, with 17 bases between. Germline V gene data show CDR1 as MNHEY and CDR2 as SVGAGI. For the CDR3, the DNA is TGTGCCAGCAGTTCTCGGCCACAAACCTCCGGCTACACCTTC. Its protein product is CASSSRPQTSGYTF.

This clonotype was seen only once. The CDR3 region is CASSRTGIFGETQYF. The CDR3 DNA sequence: TGTGCCAGCAGCCGGACAGGGATTTTCGGGGAGACCCAGTACTTC. The gene calls are TRBV7-2 and TRBJ2-5; 8 nucleotides agree with TRBD1. Trimming removed 5 bases from V and 5 bases from J; junction bases left unmatched: 10. Per germline, CDR1 SGHTA and CDR2 FQGNSA. CDR3 length: 15 residues. Complete variable domain (other parts from reference TRBV7-2 and TRBJ2-5): GAGVSQSPSNKVTEKGKDVELRCDPISGHTALYWYRQSLGQGLEFLIYFQGNSAPDKSGLPSDRFSAERTGGSVSTLTIQRTQQEDSAVYLCASSRTGIFGETQYFGPGTRLLVL.

There are many counts of this clonotype. The rearrangement joins TRBV29-1 to TRBJ1-1; 7 bases are shared with TRBD1. This CDR3 spans 12 amino acids. The germline CDR1 and CDR2 sequences are SQVTM and ANQGSEA. V gave up 7 bases and J gave up 8 bases; unmatched junction bases: 10. Here the CDR3 DNA reads TGCAGCGCCCAGGGGGGGGGGTCAGAAGCTTTCTTT. Protein sequence: CSAQGGGSEAFF.

A remark on this clonotype: No DNA is shown, since the ends of the CDR3 on it are uncertain; the CDR3 is the one TCRdb lists. V gene TRBV28 combines with J gene TRBJ1-1; the table's D call of TRBD1 was not tested on the DNA. From its first to its last residue, the CDR3 has 16 amino acids. In germline, CDR1 is MDHEN, CDR2 SYDVKM. CDR3: CASSLSAFGPGAEAFF.

This clonotype occurred many times. At one of its ends the junction is not consistent with the germline gene, which may arise from a read error. The chain couples TRBV6-1 to TRBJ2-7; D is undetermined. There are 15 residues in the CDR3. In germline, CDR1 is MNHNS, CDR2 SASEGT. The CDR3 spells CASSKATASSYEQYF. CDR3 in DNA: TGTGCCAGCAGTAAAGCGACTGCCAGCTCCTACGAGCAGTACTTC.

The chain has TRBV6-2 or TRBV6-3 and TRBJ1-1; perhaps TRBD1 as D (6 bases). The CDR3 sequence is 16 residues long. The germline CDR1 and CDR2 sequences are MNHEY and SVGEGT. The V end was cut by 0 bases, the J end by 1 base, with 12 bases between. The CDR3 DNA follows: TGTGCCAGCAGTTACTCGTCCCACAGGGCGAACACTGAAGCTTTCTTT. Translating gives CASSYSSHRANTEAFF.

This clonotype was seen many times. The J gene is TRBJ2-7, the V gene TRBV11-2; a weak D match, TRBD2 (5 bases). The germline V gene has CDR1 SGHAT and CDR2 FQNNGV. The CDR3 runs 13 residues. Between the trimmed V and J ends, which lost 6 bases and 7 bases, there was a span of 16 bases. The CDR3 DNA reads as TGTGCCAGCAGGAGGACGGGGTCGGGGGAGCAGTACTTC. It codes for CASRRTGSGEQYF. The whole variable domain, filled in from reference TRBV11-2 and TRBJ2-7, reads EAGVAQSPRYKIIEKRQSVAFWCNPISGHATLYWYQQILGQGPKLLIQFQNNGVVDDSQLPKDRFSAERLKGVDSTLKIQPAKLEDSAVYLCASRRTGSGEQYFGPGTRLTVT.

This chain uses TRBV11-1 with TRBJ2-6; D possibly corresponds to TRBD2 (5 bases). Germline V gives CDR1 SGHAT, CDR2 FQDESV (reference sequence). The V end lost 2 bases, the J end lost 2 bases, and 7 bases lay between the germline ends. CDR3 length equals 15 residues. The CDR3 DNA sequence: TGTGCCAGCAGCTTAATGAGGGCTGGGGCCAACGTCCTGACTTTC. Protein sequence: CASSLMRAGANVLTF.

The chain links TRBV6-2 or TRBV6-3 to TRBJ2-5, with 9 bases lining up with TRBD2. V dropped 7 bases and J dropped 3; count of bases not matched to a gene: 18. The CDR3 is made up of 18 amino acids. Germline V gives CDR1 MNHEY, CDR2 SVGEGT. As DNA, the CDR3 is TGTGCCAGCATGGGACTAGGGGGCGGGAGGGCAGGAGAAGAGACCCAGTACTTC. Translation gives CASMGLGGGRAGEETQYF.

This sequence joins TRBV7-8 and TRBJ1-1; TRBD1 might be the D (6 bases). Germline lookup yields CDR1 SGHVS and CDR2 FQNEAQ. With 1 base removed from V and 0 bases from J, the gap between germline ends came to 15 bases. The CDR3 sequence is 17 residues long. DNA for the CDR3: TGTGCCAGCAGCTTAGATGTGGACAGAAGCTTGAACACTGAAGCTTTCTTT. This translates into CASSLDVDRSLNTEAFF.

This clonotype was observed many times. This chain uses TRBV27 with TRBJ1-2; 12 bases map to TRBD1. Per the germline V gene, CDR1 is MNHEY and CDR2 is SMNVEV (reference sequence). Trimming cost V 5 bases and J 2 bases; bases outside gene matches: 6. The CDR3 contains 16 residues. The CDR3 here is CASSLGTGGGNYGYTF. DNA of the CDR3: TGTGCCAGCAGTCTCGGGACAGGGGGCGGAAACTATGGCTACACCTTC.

This clonotype appeared many times. The chain links TRBV20-1 to TRBJ1-5, with D hard to call. Trimming took 1 base from V and 2 from J, leaving 6 bases between them. This CDR3 has 13 amino acids. Germline assignment: CDR1 DFQATT and CDR2 SNEGSKA (reference sequence). The CDR3 DNA follows: TGCAGTGCTAGAGGGGGAGGCAATCAGCCCCAGCATTTT. Translation: CSARGGGNQPQHF.

The genes are TRBV20-1 and TRBJ2-7; D may be TRBD1 or TRBD2 (5 bases each). Germline V lookup: CDR1 DFQATT, CDR2 SNEGSKA (reference sequence). With 6 bases removed from V and 4 bases from J, the gap between germline ends came to 16 bases. CDR3 size: 13 residues. The CDR3 coding sequence is TGCAGTGCGACCGGGACCGGAACTTACGAGCAGTACTTC. It encodes CSATGTGTYEQYF.

This clonotype was recorded at least ten times. The rearrangement joins TRBV27 to TRBJ1-5, with D hard to call. CDR1 MNHEY and CDR2 SMNVEV come from the germline V gene (reference sequence). V lost 4 bases, J lost 0 bases, and 7 bases lay in between. CDR3 length: 14 residues. The CDR3 coding sequence is TGTGCCAGCAGTTCCGGGGTTAGCAATCAGCCCCAGCATTTT. Its protein is CASSSGVSNQPQHF.

The rearrangement links TRBV5-5 to TRBJ2-5, with D tentatively TRBD2 (6 bases). The CDR3 extends over 16 amino acids. Per the germline V gene, CDR1 is SGHKS and CDR2 is YYEKEE (reference sequence). V lost 3 bases and J lost 1, with 16 bases in between. CDR3 nucleotide sequence: TGTGCCAGCAGCTCGCGCAGGGACTCTAGCCAAGAGACCCAGTACTTC. This sequence encodes CASSSRRDSSQETQYF.

V usage is TRBV2 and J usage is TRBJ1-6; TRBD1 agrees at 7 bases. V was pared by 11 bases and J by 6 bases, with 7 bases of the junction left unmatched. CDR3 size: 13 residues. Germline assignment: CDR1 SNHLY and CDR2 FYNNEI. For the CDR3, the DNA is TGTGCCGGGGGGACAGAAGCTAATTCACCCCTCCACTTT. This gives the protein CAGGTEANSPLHF.

This clonotype was seen repeatedly, ten times or more. The V call is TRBV11-2, the J call TRBJ1-1; TRBD1 is a possible D gene (5 bases). Trimming cost V 6 bases and J 6 bases, with 23 bases left between them. CDR1 and CDR2 (germline): SGHAT, FQNNGV. The CDR3 spans 16 residues. CDR3 nucleotide sequence: TGTGCCAGCAGGGTGGGGCCGTACAATTTTAGCCCTGAAGCTTTCTTT. This sequence encodes CASRVGPYNFSPEAFF.

This clonotype was observed many times. The V call is TRBV6-5, the J call TRBJ1-2; 7 bases map to TRBD1. This CDR3 has 14 residues. Germline V gene sequence: CDR1 MNHEY, CDR2 SVGAGI. V was pared by 2 bases and J by 4 bases, with 4 bases of the junction left unmatched. CDR3 sequence (DNA): TGTGCCAGCAGTTACCGGGACAGTCTCTATGGCTACACCTTC. This sequence encodes CASSYRDSLYGYTF.

This clonotype occurred many times. The chain carries TRBV6-4 and TRBJ1-1; D possibly corresponds to TRBD1 (6 bases). Trimming removed 7 bases at V and 0 bases at J, with 21 bases between. This CDR3 comprises 17 residues. Germline CDR1 and CDR2: MRHNA and SNTAGT. CDR3 DNA: TGTGCCAGCATCATCAAAGGGGGGGGAGTAATGAACACTGAAGCTTTCTTT. Amino acids: CASIIKGGGVMNTEAFF.

This clonotype was seen many times. The rearrangement joins TRBV6-1 to TRBJ2-7, with D unresolved. Germline V gene data show CDR1 as MNHNS and CDR2 as SASEGT. The V end was cut by 2 bases, the J end by 6 bases, with 5 bases between. The CDR3 is made up of 11 amino acids. The CDR3 DNA follows: TGTGCCAGCAGTGAAAGGGCCGAGCAGTACTTC. Amino acid sequence: CASSERAEQYF.

The V call is TRBV12-3 or TRBV12-4, the J call TRBJ2-2, with 7 bases matching TRBD2. CDR3 size: 15 residues. V trimming: 5 bases; J trimming: 5 bases; junction bases outside the gene matches: 8. The DNA for the CDR3 is TGTGCCAGCAGTCTAGACGAGGGAGGGACCGGGGAGCTGTTTTTT. Translated: CASSLDEGGTGELFF.

This clonotype was observed many times. This chain connects TRBV28 to TRBJ2-4; D perhaps matches TRBD2 (6 bases). Germline values: CDR1 MDHEN, CDR2 SYDVKM. The length of the CDR3 is 16 residues. V gave up 4 bases and J gave up 0 bases, with 13 bases separating them. The CDR3 bases are TGTGCCAGCAGTTCCGGGACTGTTTTAGCCAAAAACATTCAGTACTTC. Protein product: CASSSGTVLAKNIQYF.

This clonotype was counted at least ten times. The V call is TRBV15, the J call TRBJ1-1; no definite D call. Trimming left V 0 bases short and J 1 base short, with 9 bases between. The CDR3 loop spans 15 amino acids. Germline CDR1 reads LNHNV; CDR2 reads YYDKDF (reference sequence). In DNA form, the CDR3 reads TGTGCCACCAGCAGAGATTTGGCAGCGAACACTGAAGCTTTCTTT. Translating it yields CATSRDLAANTEAFF.

This clonotype was seen ten or more times. The chain combines TRBV29-1 with TRBJ1-1; weak D call: TRBD1 (6 bases). The germline CDR1 and CDR2 sequences are SQVTM and ANQGSEA. The CDR3 runs to 14 residues. V lost 0 bases and J lost 5, with 13 bases in between. In DNA, the CDR3 is TGCAGCGTTGAAGATCGGACAGCTCAAACTGAAGCTTTCTTT. Its protein product is CSVEDRTAQTEAFF.

This clonotype was seen many times. The chain carries TRBV7-9 and TRBJ2-1; 8 bases align to TRBD1. The CDR3 runs to 15 residues. After removal of 3 bases from V and 7 bases from J, the junction contained 8 bases not matched to a gene. Looked up from germline, CDR1 is SEHNR and CDR2 is FQNEAQ (reference sequence). The CDR3 region is CASSFGQGAGNEQFF. Here the CDR3 DNA reads TGTGCCAGCAGCTTTGGGCAGGGGGCCGGGAATGAGCAGTTCTTC.

This clonotype was seen many times. The gene calls are TRBV12-5 and TRBJ1-2; 8 positions agree with TRBD1. V dropped 0 bases and J dropped 8; count of bases not matched to a gene: 8. CDR1 is LGHNT, CDR2 FRNRAP, per germline. This CDR3 has 15 amino acids. The DNA of the CDR3 is TGTGCTAGTGGTTTGGTAGGAGGACAGGGAGGCGGCTACACCTTC. Translated, it gives CASGLVGGQGGGYTF.

Ten or more counts support this clonotype. V gene TRBV28 combines with J gene TRBJ2-2, with D perhaps TRBD1 (6 bases). The CDR3 consists of 16 residues. Looked up from germline, CDR1 is MDHEN and CDR2 is SYDVKM. Trimming shortened V by 2 bases and J by 6 bases, and 16 bases separated the two germline ends. The CDR3 spells CASSLLAGAGAGELFF. CDR3 nucleotides: TGTGCCAGCAGTTTACTGGCAGGGGCTGGCGCCGGGGAGCTGTTTTTT.

At least ten counts were recorded for this clonotype. The chain carries TRBV19 and TRBJ1-1, with D unclear. The CDR3 totals 13 residues. From germline, CDR1 is LNHDA and CDR2 SQIVND (reference sequence). The germline V and J ends were trimmed by 3 bases and 5 bases, with 10 bases remaining between them. The CDR3 DNA reads as TGTGCCAGTAGTATTGGGAACCCTACTGAAGCTTTCTTT. The encoded protein is CASSIGNPTEAFF.

This rearrangement joins TRBV20-1 to TRBJ1-2; 10 nucleotides agree with TRBD1. This CDR3 has 13 amino acids. Germline V gene lookup returns CDR1 DFQATT and CDR2 SNEGSKA (reference sequence). J gave up 3 bases and V 3 bases, and 1 base lay outside the gene matches. The CDR3 reads CSASGTGDYGYTF. Here the CDR3 DNA reads TGCAGTGCTAGCGGGACAGGGGACTATGGCTACACCTTC.